This is a list of T cell receptor beta chains from one sample in a study of blood T cells in healthy people across ages. TCRdb independently ran MiXCR on the 5' RACE reads; one entry per CDR3 protein. This sample has some 930,000 distinct CDR3 sequences, with roughly 29% found just once. These data were also filed under a second study, of T cells of mothers and their children.

Sample: blood. The receptors originated from a woman aged 40 to 49 in good health. The CDR3 runs from the conserved cysteine through the conserved F or W. Fields, in order: J gene, V gene, clone size, D gene, CDR3 DNA, CDR3 protein. D genes are given only for firm matches. Size is omitted from some rows. Given values are once, few, many or a class for expanded clones.

TRBJ1-2 TRBV27 . . TGTGCCAGCACCGCCGGGACGGACACTTCTTTTGGCTACACCTTC CASTAGTDTSFGYTF
TRBJ2-4 TRBV12-3/TRBV12-4 few . TGTGCCAGCAGTTTAGAAACAGGGCCAAATGAGCAGTACTTC CASSLETGPNEQYF
TRBJ1-1 TRBV19 . . TGTGCCAGTAGTATCGGAGGGCAGGGTTCGAACACTGAAGCTTTCTTT CASSIGGQGSNTEAFF
TRBJ2-3 TRBV9 . TRBD2 TGTGCCAGCAGCGTTTCGGCCGCGGGACTAGCGGGGGGGGTGCAGTATTTT CASSVSAAGLAGGVQYF
TRBJ2-7 TRBV20-1 few TRBD1 TGCAGTGCCAATCCTCGGACAGGGTTCTCCTACGAGCAGTACTTC CSANPRTGFSYEQYF
TRBJ2-1 TRBV7-2 . TRBD2 TGTGCCAGCAGCTTAATCGGACTAGCGGGTGAGCAGTTCTTC CASSLIGLAGEQFF
TRBJ2-5 TRBV3-1 few TRBD2 TGTGCCAGCAGCTATCCTCTCAGCGGGGGGTCGCAAGAGACCCAGTACTTC CASSYPLSGGSQETQYF
TRBJ1-3 TRBV13 . . TGTGCCAGCAGCTTAGAGGGGTCTGGAAACACCATATATTTT CASSLEGSGNTIYF
TRBJ1-6 TRBV6-5 . TRBD1 TGTGCCAGCACTGGACAGGCTGGGAATTCACCCCTCCACTTT CASTGQAGNSPLHF
TRBJ2-5 TRBV7-2 few TRBD2 TGTGCCAGCAGCCCAGACGCGGGGGGGACAAAGACCCAGTACTTC CASSPDAGGTKTQYF
TRBJ2-5 TRBV20-1 once TRBD2 TGCAGTGCTACCAGACTAGCGGGGGCAGAGCAGTACTTC CSATRLAGAEQYF
TRBJ1-2 TRBV4-2 . TRBD1 TGTGCCAGCAGCCAAGCAGGGGACAGCTATGGCTACACCTTC CASSQAGDSYGYTF
TRBJ1-5 TRBV2 . . TGTGCCAGCAGACGGGAATGTCAGCCCCAGCATTTT CASRRECQPQHF
TRBJ2-5 TRBV11-2 many TRBD2 TGTGCCAGCAGCTTAAGAGCTAGCGGCTACCAAGAGACCCAGTACTTC CASSLRASGYQETQYF
TRBJ2-7 TRBV29-1 few TRBD2 TGCAGCGTTGAAGGACTAGCGGGGGATTACGAGCAGTACTTC CSVEGLAGDYEQYF
TRBJ1-2 TRBV29-1 many . TGCAGCGTTGAGACCCGTTTCTATGGCTACACCTTC CSVETRFYGYTF
TRBJ1-1 TRBV11-2 . TRBD1 TGTGCCAGCAGCTTAGATTTCGGGACAGAAAAAGCTTTCTTT CASSLDFGTEKAFF
TRBJ1-4 TRBV12-3/TRBV12-4 . . TGTGCCAGCACCCAACAGGGCCTGCGAGAAAAACTGTTTTTT CASTQQGLREKLFF
TRBJ1-1 TRBV5-1 few TRBD1 TGCGTCAGCAGCTTACAGGGGGGCACTGAAGCTTTCTTT CVSSLQGGTEAFF
TRBJ2-1 TRBV27 . . TGTGCCTGGAGAGAGGAGGACAACGAGCAGTTCTTC CAWREEDNEQFF
TRBJ1-5 TRBV6-1 few . TGTGCCAGCAGTAAATCCGGGGGTGGGGGCAATCAGCCCCAGCATTTT CASSKSGGGGNQPQHF
TRBJ2-5 TRBV4-1 few . TGCGCCAGCAGCCAAGCAGAGCAAGAGACCCAGTACTTC CASSQAEQETQYF
TRBJ2-7 TRBV29-1 many . TGCAGCGCCTGGGTGGCCTACGAGCAGTACTTC CSAWVAYEQYF
TRBJ2-7 TRBV11-2 . TRBD2 TGTGCCAGCAGATTCAGGACTAGCGGCTTCTCCTACGAGCAGTACTTC CASRFRTSGFSYEQYF
TRBJ1-5 TRBV2 . TRBD1 TGTGCCAGCAGGCCCGGGACAGGGCCCAATGAACCCCAGCATTTT CASRPGTGPNEPQHF
TRBJ1-1 TRBV19 . TRBD1 TGTGCCAGCCATTATTCGACAGGGTTGAACACTGAAGCTTTCTTT CASHYSTGLNTEAFF
TRBJ2-5 TRBV6-6 . TRBD2 TGTGCCAGCAGTTACTTAGCGGGGCGGCAAGAGACCCAGTACTTC CASSYLAGRQETQYF
TRBJ2-1 TRBV7-9 once TRBD1 TGTGCCAGCAGCCTAGAATCCGGGACAGGCCCCATGGATGAGCAGTTCTTC CASSLESGTGPMDEQFF
TRBJ2-3 TRBV7-2 . TRBD2 TGTGCCAGCAGCTTTGGCGGGGGGGCAGATACGCAGTATTTT CASSFGGGADTQYF
TRBJ1-2 TRBV6-1 . . TGTGCCAGCAGTGAAGCATGGGGAGTGTATGGCTACACCTTC CASSEAWGVYGYTF
TRBJ2-3 TRBV2 few TRBD2 TGTGCCAGCAAGGTTAGCGGGGCAAAAGATACGCAGTATTTT CASKVSGAKDTQYF
TRBJ2-3 TRBV5-4 . TRBD2 TGTGCCAGCAGCCCCGGACTAGCGGGGGCCCTCACAGATACGCAGTATTTT CASSPGLAGALTDTQYF
TRBJ1-6 TRBV6-5 few TRBD1 TGTGCCTCAAACAGGGGCGGGAATTCACCCCTCCACTTT CASNRGGNSPLHF
TRBJ2-3 TRBV6-5 . . TGTGCCAGCAGTTACTCGATTGGGGCACTCACAGATACGCAGTATTTT CASSYSIGALTDTQYF
TRBJ1-4 TRBV29-1 many . TGCAGCGTTGGGGAGGGACTCAATGAAAAACTGTTTTTT CSVGEGLNEKLFF
TRBJ1-5 TRBV20-1 many TRBD1 TGCAGTGCGCGGACAGGGTCTGTGCCCCAGCATTTT CSARTGSVPQHF
TRBJ1-2 TRBV6-6 . TRBD1 TGTGCCAGCAGTTACGCGGACAGGGGAAGAGGCTACACCTTC CASSYADRGRGYTF
TRBJ2-7 TRBV9 . . TGTGCCAGCAGCGTGGGGGACACATATGACTACGAGCAGTACTTC CASSVGDTYDYEQYF
TRBJ1-1 TRBV19 few . TGTGCCAGTAGTTCCAATGGTGCCACTGAAGCTTTCTTT CASSSNGATEAFF
TRBJ2-1 TRBV11-1 few . TGTGCCAGCAGCTTAGGGAGCAGGAGGTCCCATGAGCAGTTCTTC CASSLGSRRSHEQFF
TRBJ1-1 TRBV6-5 . . TGTGCCAGCAGTTTACAGGAGGGGTTCACTGAAGCTTTCTTT CASSLQEGFTEAFF
TRBJ2-7 TRBV6-1 . TRBD1 TGTGCCAGCAGTGAGGTGGGACAGATCTCCTACGAGCAGTACTTC CASSEVGQISYEQYF